This T cell receptor beta chain came from a study of blood T cell repertoires in COVID-19. Authors' data handling: Reference gene primers were amplified, and this amplification served to estimate nucleated cell counts. The repertoire was sequenced with immunoSEQ multiplex PCR; TCRdb's copy has only in-frame clones and lacks some. The V and J calls and clone size are taken from that table; D and trimming were inferred from the DNA. The table records 85,000 to 130,000 clones, roughly four fifths of them present only once. Sequences were obtained from peripheral blood. This TCR derives from a woman at least 80 years old with active or convalescent COVID-19.

DNA for the CDR3: TGTGCCAGCACCTGGGGTGGGAGTGAAAAACTGTTTTTT. Translating gives CASTWGGSEKLFF. The rearrangement joins TRBV12-3 or TRBV12-4 to TRBJ1-4, with D unclear. Trimming removed 7 bases at V and 7 bases at J, with 13 bases between. The CDR3 has 13 amino acids.